The following is a T cell receptor (beta chain) sequence with its context. A junction end diverges from the germline sequence, so it may reflect a read error. This record comes from a study of shared clonotypes between healthy human individuals. Only in-frame clones appear in the TCRdb table, and some are missing; sequencing was by immunoSEQ multiplex PCR. The sample shows more than 400,000 clones, almost 97% of them seen only once. Germline CDR1 reads SGHRS; CDR2 reads YFSETQ. CDR3 size: 12 residues. This chain joins TRBV5-1 and TRBJ2-2; D is unresolved. The sequenced material came from naive CD4+ T cells sorted from blood. Regarding subset: CD45RA+ positively selected. The clonotype was recovered from a woman in her 30s in good health. The CDR3 loop is CATSMFSGELFF. CDR3 sequence (DNA): TGCGCCACCAGCATGTTCTCCGGGGAGCTGTTTTTT.